A single sample is the source of the 5 T cell receptor beta chains below, sequenced in a study of cytomegalovirus exposure and HLA in healthy donors. The study ran its PCR with 60 Vbeta and 13 Jbeta primers. Profiling relied on immunoSEQ multiplex PCR, and the TCRdb table lists in-frame clones only, not all of them. The repertoire table contains over 200,000 clones. Sequences were obtained from PBMCs. The source of these receptors is a woman between 25 and 40 years old in good health and CMV-seropositive.

The chain links TRBV5-6 to TRBJ1-3, with D unresolved. The CDR3 has 15 amino acids. From germline, CDR1 is SGHDT and CDR2 YYEEEE. The germline V and J ends were trimmed by 3 bases and 3 bases, with 13 bases remaining between them. The CDR3 here is CASSYGRSYGNTIYF. DNA for the CDR3: TGTGCCAGCAGCTATGGTCGCAGTTATGGAAACACCATATATTTT.

The V and J genes are TRBV6-1 and TRBJ2-1; 8 positions match TRBD2. The germline gives CDR1 MNHNS, CDR2 SASEGT. The V gene end was trimmed by 1 base and the J gene end by 6 bases; junction bases not matched to a gene: 8. The CDR3 length is 16 residues. CDR3 loop: CASSEEVSSGFNEQFF. In nucleotides, the CDR3 is TGTGCCAGCAGTGAAGAGGTGTCTAGCGGGTTCAATGAGCAGTTCTTC.

The chain carries TRBV15 and TRBJ2-5; unclear D gene. V lost 1 base and J lost 5, with 8 bases in between. Germline lookup yields CDR1 LNHNV and CDR2 YYDKDF (reference sequence). The CDR3 is 13 residues long. The CDR3 region has the DNA TGTGCCACCAGCAGAGCCCCCAGTGAGACCCAGTACTTC. This translates into CATSRAPSETQYF.

The chain links TRBV19 to TRBJ2-7; the D gene is possibly TRBD1 (5 bases). Deletions cut 7 bases from V and 2 bases from J, with 12 bases between. Germline CDR1 is LNHDA and CDR2 is SQIVND (reference sequence). This CDR3 contains 13 residues. CDR3 in DNA: TGTGCCAGTAATCCCCAAGGGGCCTACGAGCAGTACTTC. This sequence encodes CASNPQGAYEQYF.

The CDR3 DNA follows: TGTGCCAGCAGTGAAATGAGTCCGGGGTTTTACTACGAGCAGTACTTC. As protein: CASSEMSPGFYYEQYF. The chain joins TRBV6-4 to TRBJ2-7; D possibly corresponds to TRBD2 (5 bases). CDR3 length equals 16 residues. Germline loops: CDR1 MRHNA, CDR2 SNTAGT. V lost 3 bases to trimming and J lost 3 bases, with 18 bases between them.